The 12 T cell receptor beta chains below come from one sample, sequenced in a study of T cells in Graves' hyperthyroidism and ophthalmopathy (dated by TCRdb to the late 2010s). Library prep was done by multiplex PCR. Sequencing used an Illumina HiSeq 2000. Amplification of TCR beta CDR3 regions was carried out from RNA transcripts. A first-round RT-PCR of the TCR CDR3 used the HTBI primer set with the Qiagen OneStep RT-PCR kit. TCRdb itself trimmed the public reads at Q25 with fastp, ran MiXCR and retained productive beta chains. All rows with the same CDR3 protein become a single entry with the most common DNA and genes. This sample gives fewer than 450,000 distinct CDR3 sequences in total; approximately 18% of them show up just once. Around a third of the sample lies in the top ten. Sequences were obtained from blood. These receptor sequences come from a woman aged 25-40 years with Graves' hyperthyroidism that later progressed to Graves' ophthalmopathy.

Written as DNA, the CDR3 is TGTGCCAGCAGCCGGGACATACGTAATGAAAAACTGTTTTTT. Translated, it gives CASSRDIRNEKLFF. The chain joins TRBV7-9 to TRBJ1-4, with a tentative D call TRBD1 (6 bases). The CDR3 consists of 14 residues. V lost 5 bases to trimming and J lost 4 bases, with 11 bases between them. Germline assignment: CDR1 SEHNR and CDR2 FQNEAQ (reference sequence).

In its sample, this clonotype was seen many times. V and J are TRBV30 and TRBJ1-3; no firm D call. The CDR3 has 14 residues. V lost 0 bases and J lost 1, with 7 bases in between. Germline CDR1 and CDR2: GTSNPN and SVGIG (reference sequence). CDR3 protein: CAWSVTPSGNTIYF. The CDR3 bases are TGTGCCTGGAGTGTAACTCCTTCTGGAAACACCATATATTTT.

The J gene is TRBJ1-5, the V gene TRBV28; D may be TRBD1 (5 bases). This CDR3 has 16 amino acids. The V gene lost 4 bases and the J gene lost 6 bases, with 19 bases spanning the gap. Germline CDR1 reads MDHEN; CDR2 reads SYDVKM. This CDR3 is CASSSYATGGSQPQHF. CDR3 sequence (DNA): TGTGCCAGCAGTTCCTATGCAACGGGGGGGAGTCAGCCCCAGCATTTT.

This clonotype was counted only a few times. The chain has TRBV5-1 and TRBJ2-5; 7 positions agree with TRBD1. Germline CDR1 reads SGHRS; CDR2 reads YFSETQ. Trimming at V came to 3 bases and at J to 5 bases, leaving 4 bases not matched to a gene. This CDR3 is built from 13 residues. CDR3 sequence (DNA): TGCGCCAGCAGCTCGGCCAGGGGGGAGACCCAGTACTTC. It encodes CASSSARGETQYF.

The table lists this clonotype with a few counts. The V gene is TRBV15, the J gene TRBJ1-2; no firm D call. Trimming took 0 bases from V and 2 from J, leaving 10 bases between them. CDR1 and CDR2 (germline): LNHNV, YYDKDF (reference sequence). The CDR3 spans 15 residues. This chain's CDR3 is CATSRDVQTNYGYTF. DNA for the CDR3: TGTGCCACCAGCAGAGATGTGCAGACCAACTATGGCTACACCTTC.

The genes are TRBV11-3 and TRBJ2-1; the match to TRBD2 covers 11 bases. The J call is doubtful: the DNA matches TRBJ2-7 better. The CDR3 covers 15 residues. Per the germline V gene, CDR1 is SGHNT and CDR2 is YENEEA. CDR3 protein: CASNLRLAGNNEQYF. DNA of the CDR3: TGTGCCAGCAACCTTCGACTAGCGGGAAACAATGAGCAGTACTTC.

Notes on this clonotype: The junction and the germline gene differ at one end; a read error may be behind it. The CDR3 spells CSARGTSSNNEQFF. The DNA for the CDR3 is TGCAGTGCTAGGGGGACTAGCTCCAACAATGAGCAGTTCTTC. This rearrangement joins TRBV20-1 to TRBJ2-1; 9 nucleotides align to TRBD2. CDR3 length: 14 amino acids. Germline V gene lookup returns CDR1 DFQATT and CDR2 SNEGSKA (reference sequence).

This clonotype was picked up many times. The chain employs TRBV9 and TRBJ2-3; D call uncertain. With 3 bases removed from V and 0 bases from J, the gap between germline ends came to 14 bases. CDR3 size: 16 residues. Germline CDR1 reads SGDLS; CDR2 reads YYNGEE. The CDR3 is CASSEPLGLSTDTQYF. The CDR3 nucleotides read TGTGCCAGCAGCGAACCCCTGGGGTTAAGCACAGATACGCAGTATTTT.

This clonotype has only a few counts. The gene calls are TRBV5-1 and TRBJ2-2; 14 nucleotides match TRBD2. V was pared by 4 bases and J by 3 bases, with 8 bases of the junction left unmatched. The length of the CDR3 is 18 residues. Germline-derived CDR1 and CDR2 are SGHRS and YFSETQ. CDR3 amino acids: CASSPQTSGRADTGELFF. The DNA of the CDR3 is TGCGCCAGCAGCCCCCAGACTAGCGGGAGGGCCGACACCGGGGAGCTGTTTTTT. Combining the CDR3 with reference TRBV5-1 and TRBJ2-2 gives the whole variable domain KAGVTQTPRYLIKTRGQQVTLSCSPISGHRSVSWYQQTPGQGLQFLFEYFSETQRNKGNFPGRFSGRQFSNSRSEMNVSTLELGDSALYLCASSPQTSGRADTGELFFGEGSRLTVL.

This clonotype was found many times. The chain links TRBV12-3 or TRBV12-4 to TRBJ2-2, with D maybe TRBD2 (6 bases). The CDR3 has 19 residues. Trimming cost V 4 bases and J 1 base, with 22 bases left between them. The CDR3 DNA sequence: TGTGCCAGCAGTTCGCTTCTTCGATATGGGACTGAGAACACCGGGGAGCTGTTTTTT. Encoded protein: CASSSLLRYGTENTGELFF.

The chain links TRBV28 to TRBJ2-2; D gene unclear. Deletions cut 3 bases from V and 8 bases from J, with 13 bases between. The CDR3 is 14 residues long. In germline, CDR1 is MDHEN, CDR2 SYDVKM. The CDR3 DNA reads TGTGCCAGCAGTTTCCTTCAAGAGGTGGGGGAGCTGTTTTTT. It translates to CASSFLQEVGELFF. The whole variable domain, remainder taken from reference TRBV28 and TRBJ2-2, is DVKVTQSSRYLVKRTGEKVFLECVQDMDHENMFWYRQDPGLGLRLIYFSYDVKMKEKGDIPEGYSVSREKKERFSLILESASTNQTSMYLCASSFLQEVGELFFGEGSRLTVL.

This chain connects TRBV19 to TRBJ1-2, with a possible D match to TRBD1 (6 bases). From germline, CDR1 is LNHDA and CDR2 SQIVND (reference sequence). The V end was cut by 5 bases, the J end by 5 bases, with 27 bases between. The CDR3 covers 18 residues. CDR3 DNA sequence: TGTGCCAGTAGTCCCGCCCGGGACATCCTACTGAAACCTTATGGCTACACCTTC. It is translated as CASSPARDILLKPYGYTF.